The 2 T cell receptor beta chains below were found in one sample sequenced in a study of blood T cell repertoires in COVID-19. Method: immunoSEQ multiplex PCR; TCRdb's copy keeps in-frame clones and lacks some. There are some 300,000 clones in the sample; roughly 90% occur only once, and roughly 10% lies in the top ten. The material sequenced was PBMCs or T cells enriched from blood (not recorded which). The origin of the receptors is a woman younger than 45 who had recovered from COVID-19.

In regard to this clone: The junction shows a germline mismatch at one end, possibly a read error. V usage is TRBV6-1 and J usage is TRBJ1-1; D not resolved. This CDR3 has 13 residues. Germline CDR1 reads MNHNS; CDR2 reads SASEGT. CDR3 DNA sequence: TGTGCCAGCAGTGAATGGGAGAACAATGAAGCTTTCTTT. Protein product: CASSEWENNEAFF.

The chain is built from TRBV19 and TRBJ2-7; D unresolved. Germline CDR1 LNHDA, CDR2 SQIVND (reference sequence). Trimming stripped 6 bases from V and 5 bases from J, with 20 bases between. The CDR3 is 15 amino acids. This chain's CDR3 is CASSDREEMRNEQYF. In DNA form, the CDR3 reads TGTGCCAGTAGCGATCGTGAGGAAATGAGGAACGAGCAGTACTTC. Full variable domain (rest looked up from reference TRBV19 and TRBJ2-7): DGGITQSPKYLFRKEGQNVTLSCEQNLNHDAMYWYRQDPGQGLRLIYYSQIVNDFQKGDIAEGYSVSREKKESFPLTVTSAQKNPTAFYLCASSDREEMRNEQYFGPGTRLTVT.